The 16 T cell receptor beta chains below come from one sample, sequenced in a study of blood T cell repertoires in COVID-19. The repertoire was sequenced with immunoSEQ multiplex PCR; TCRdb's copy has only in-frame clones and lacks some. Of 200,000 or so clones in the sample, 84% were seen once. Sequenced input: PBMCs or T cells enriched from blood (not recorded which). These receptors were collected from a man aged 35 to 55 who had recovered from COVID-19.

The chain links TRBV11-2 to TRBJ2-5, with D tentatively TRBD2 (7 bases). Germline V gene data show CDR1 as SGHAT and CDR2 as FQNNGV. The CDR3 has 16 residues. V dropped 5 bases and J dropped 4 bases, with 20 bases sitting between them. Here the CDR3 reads CASSPAPAGAPETQYF. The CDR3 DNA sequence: TGTGCCAGCAGCCCCGCCCCGGCGGGGGCCCCAGAGACCCAGTACTTC.

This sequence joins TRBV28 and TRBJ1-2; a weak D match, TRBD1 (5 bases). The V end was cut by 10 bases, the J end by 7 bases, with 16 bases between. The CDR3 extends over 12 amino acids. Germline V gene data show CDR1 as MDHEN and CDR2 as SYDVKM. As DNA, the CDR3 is TGTGCCACCCACCCGGCGGGGACTGGCTACACCTTC. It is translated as CATHPAGTGYTF.

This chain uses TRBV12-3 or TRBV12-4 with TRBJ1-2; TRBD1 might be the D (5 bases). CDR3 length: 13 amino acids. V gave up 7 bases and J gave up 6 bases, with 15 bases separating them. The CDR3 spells CASTAGGGDGYTF. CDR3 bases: TGTGCCAGCACCGCTGGGGGGGGAGATGGCTACACCTTC.

CDR3: CASSLSSVSEAFF. CDR3 DNA sequence: TGTGCCAGCAGCTTAAGTTCCGTCTCTGAAGCTTTCTTT. The J gene is TRBJ1-1, the V gene TRBV7-3, with D hard to call. The CDR3 spans 13 residues. V was trimmed by 1 base and J by 6 bases, leaving 9 bases between them. Germline V CDR1 and CDR2: SGHTA, FQGTGA.

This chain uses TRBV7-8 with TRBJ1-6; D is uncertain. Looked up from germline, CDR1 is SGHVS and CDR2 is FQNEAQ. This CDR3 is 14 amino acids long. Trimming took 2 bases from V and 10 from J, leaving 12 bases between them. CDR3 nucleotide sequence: TGTGCCAGCAGCTTAACGGAGAGAACGTCACCCCTCCACTTT. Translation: CASSLTERTSPLHF.

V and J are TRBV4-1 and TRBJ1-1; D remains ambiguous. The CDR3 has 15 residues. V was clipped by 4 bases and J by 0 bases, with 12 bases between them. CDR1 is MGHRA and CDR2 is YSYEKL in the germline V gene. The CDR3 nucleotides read TGCGCCAGCAGCCCCTCCCCGGGGATGAACACTGAAGCTTTCTTT. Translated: CASSPSPGMNTEAFF.

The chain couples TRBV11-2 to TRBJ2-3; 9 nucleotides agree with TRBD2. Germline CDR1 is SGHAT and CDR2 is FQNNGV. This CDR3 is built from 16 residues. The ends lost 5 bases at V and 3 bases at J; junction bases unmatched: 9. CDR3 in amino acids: CASSPLAGLATDTQYF. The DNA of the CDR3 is TGTGCCAGCAGCCCCCTGGCGGGACTAGCAACAGATACGCAGTATTTT.

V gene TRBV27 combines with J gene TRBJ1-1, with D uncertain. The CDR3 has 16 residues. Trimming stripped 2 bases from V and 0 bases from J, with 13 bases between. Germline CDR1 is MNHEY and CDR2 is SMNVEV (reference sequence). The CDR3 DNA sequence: TGTGCCAGCAGTTTAAATGCCGGACTCTTGAACACTGAAGCTTTCTTT. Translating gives CASSLNAGLLNTEAFF.

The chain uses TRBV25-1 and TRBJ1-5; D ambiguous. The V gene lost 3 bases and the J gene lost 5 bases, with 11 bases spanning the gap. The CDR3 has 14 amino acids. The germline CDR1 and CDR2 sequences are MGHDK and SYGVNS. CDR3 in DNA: TGTGCCAGCAGTGAGGAGTGGTCGGATCAGCCCCAGCATTTT. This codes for CASSEEWSDQPQHF.

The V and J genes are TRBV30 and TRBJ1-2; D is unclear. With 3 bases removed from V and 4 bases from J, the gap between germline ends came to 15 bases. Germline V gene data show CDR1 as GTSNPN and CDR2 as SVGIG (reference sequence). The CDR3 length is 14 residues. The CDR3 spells CAWRFQEASYGYTF. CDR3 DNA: TGTGCCTGGAGGTTCCAGGAAGCTTCCTATGGCTACACCTTC. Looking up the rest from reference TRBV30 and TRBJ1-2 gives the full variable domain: SQTIHQWPATLVQPVGSPLSLECTVEGTSNPNLYWYRQAAGRGLQLLFYSVGIGQISSEVPQNLSASRPQDRQFILSSKKLLLSDSGFYLCAWRFQEASYGYTFGSGTRLTVV.

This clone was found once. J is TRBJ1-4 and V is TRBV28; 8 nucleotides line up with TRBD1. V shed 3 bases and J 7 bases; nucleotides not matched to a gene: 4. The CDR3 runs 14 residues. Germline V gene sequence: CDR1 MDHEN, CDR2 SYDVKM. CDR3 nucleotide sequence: TGTGCCAGCAGTTTGCAGGGGGCGAGTGAAAAACTGTTTTTT. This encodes CASSLQGASEKLFF.

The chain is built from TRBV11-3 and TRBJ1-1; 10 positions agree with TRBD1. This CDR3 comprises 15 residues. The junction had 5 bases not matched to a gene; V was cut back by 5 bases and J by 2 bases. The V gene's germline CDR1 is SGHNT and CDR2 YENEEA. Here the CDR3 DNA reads TGTGCCAGCAGCGAAGGGACAGGGGTTAACACTGAAGCTTTCTTT. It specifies CASSEGTGVNTEAFF.

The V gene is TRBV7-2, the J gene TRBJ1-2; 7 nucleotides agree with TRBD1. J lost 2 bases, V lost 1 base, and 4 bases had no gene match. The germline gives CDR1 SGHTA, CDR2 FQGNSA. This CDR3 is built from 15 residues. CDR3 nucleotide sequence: TGTGCCAGCAGCTTAGGTTACAGGGGCAACTATGGCTACACCTTC. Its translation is CASSLGYRGNYGYTF.

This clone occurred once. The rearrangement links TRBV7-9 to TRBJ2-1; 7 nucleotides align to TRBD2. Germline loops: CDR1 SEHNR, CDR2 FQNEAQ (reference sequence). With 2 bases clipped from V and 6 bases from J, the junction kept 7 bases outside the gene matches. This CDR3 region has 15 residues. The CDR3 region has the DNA TGTGCCAGCAGCTTATTCGGGGGGACTTTCAATGAGCAGTTCTTC. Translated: CASSLFGGTFNEQFF.

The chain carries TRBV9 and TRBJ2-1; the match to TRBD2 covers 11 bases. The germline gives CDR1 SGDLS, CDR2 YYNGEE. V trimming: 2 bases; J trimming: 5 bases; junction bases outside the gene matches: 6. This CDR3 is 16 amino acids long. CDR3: CASSVKLLAGDNEQFF. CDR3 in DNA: TGTGCCAGCAGCGTTAAGCTACTAGCGGGGGACAATGAGCAGTTCTTC.

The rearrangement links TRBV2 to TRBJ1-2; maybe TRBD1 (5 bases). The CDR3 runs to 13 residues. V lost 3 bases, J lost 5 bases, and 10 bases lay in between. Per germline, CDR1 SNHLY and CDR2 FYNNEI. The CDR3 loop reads CASSEGGAYGYTF. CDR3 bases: TGTGCCAGCAGTGAGGGAGGGGCGTATGGCTACACCTTC.